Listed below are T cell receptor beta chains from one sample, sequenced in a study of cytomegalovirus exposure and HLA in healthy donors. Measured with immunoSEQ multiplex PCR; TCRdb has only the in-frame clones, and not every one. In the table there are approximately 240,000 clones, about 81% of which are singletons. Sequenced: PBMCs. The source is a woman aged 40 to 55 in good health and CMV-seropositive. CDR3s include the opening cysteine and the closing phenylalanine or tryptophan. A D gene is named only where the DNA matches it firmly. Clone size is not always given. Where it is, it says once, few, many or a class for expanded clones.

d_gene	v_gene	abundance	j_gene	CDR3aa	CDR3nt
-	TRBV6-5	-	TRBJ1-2	CASSLAGYYGYTF	TGTGCCAGCAGTTTGGCAGGATACTATGGCTACACCTTC
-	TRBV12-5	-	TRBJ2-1	CASAPQGNIHNEQFF	TGTGCTAGTGCCCCCCAGGGGAACATCCACAATGAGCAGTTCTTC
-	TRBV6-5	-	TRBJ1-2	CASSPAGRLNYGYTF	TGTGCCAGCAGCCCGGCAGGGAGGTTGAACTATGGCTACACCTTC
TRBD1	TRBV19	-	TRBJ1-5	CASSIQGGQPQHF	TGTGCCAGTAGTATCCAGGGGGGCCAGCCCCAGCATTTT
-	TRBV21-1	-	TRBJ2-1	CASSRQTSGGPISNEQFF	TGTGCCAGCAGCAGGCAGACTAGCGGGGGGCCCATATCCAATGAGCAGTTCTTC
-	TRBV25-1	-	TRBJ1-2	CASSGFSRGFYGYTF	TGTGCCAGCAGTGGCTTTTCACGGGGTTTCTATGGCTACACCTTC
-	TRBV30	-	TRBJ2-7	CAWSASSYEQYF	TGTGCCTGGAGTGCCAGCTCCTACGAGCAGTACTTC
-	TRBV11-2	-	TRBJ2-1	CASSLVYPSRDSYNEQFF	TGTGCCAGCAGCTTAGTGTACCCCTCGAGGGACTCCTACAATGAGCAGTTCTTC
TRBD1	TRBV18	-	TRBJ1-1	CASSLGQGKNTEAFF	TGTGCCAGCTCTCTCGGACAGGGGAAGAACACTGAAGCTTTCTTT
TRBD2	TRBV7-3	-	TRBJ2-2	CASSTSGPTGELFF	TGTGCCAGCAGCACTAGCGGACCCACCGGGGAGCTGTTTTTT
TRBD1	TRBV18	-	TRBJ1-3	CASSPQPGQKMSSGNTIYF	TGTGCCAGCTCACCTCAACCGGGACAGAAAATGAGCTCTGGAAACACCATATATTTT
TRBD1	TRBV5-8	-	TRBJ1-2	CASSFGTEINYGYTF	TGTGCCAGCAGCTTTGGGACAGAGATTAACTATGGCTACACCTTC
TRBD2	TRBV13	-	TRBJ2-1	CASSLEAGSYNEQFF	TGTGCCAGCAGCCTAGAAGCGGGATCGTACAATGAGCAGTTCTTC
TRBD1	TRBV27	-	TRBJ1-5	CASSSPPDRGNQPQHF	TGTGCCAGCAGTTCCCCGCCCGACAGGGGCAATCAGCCCCAGCATTTT
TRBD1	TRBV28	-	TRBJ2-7	CASSRDRAYEQYF	TGTGCCAGCAGTAGGGACAGGGCCTACGAGCAGTACTTC
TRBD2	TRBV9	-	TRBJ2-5	CASSVSGRKETQYF	TGTGCCAGCAGCGTGAGCGGGAGGAAAGAGACCCAGTACTTC
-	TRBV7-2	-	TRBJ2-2	CASSLGPQANTGELFF	TGTGCCAGCAGCTTGGGCCCCCAGGCCAACACCGGGGAGCTGTTTTTT
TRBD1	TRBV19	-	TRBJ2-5	CASSVRGQGLGETQYF	TGTGCCAGTAGCGTAAGGGGACAGGGGTTAGGCGAGACCCAGTACTTC
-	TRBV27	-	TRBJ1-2	CASSLSADRIELYGYTF	TGTGCCAGCAGTTTATCGGCCGACAGAATAGAACTTTATGGCTACACCTTC
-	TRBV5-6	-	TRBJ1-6	CASTLTGHNSPLHF	TGTGCCAGCACCCTTACAGGGCATAATTCACCCCTCCACTTT
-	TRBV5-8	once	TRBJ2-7	CASILSGGAGYEQYF	TGTGCCAGCATCCTCTCTGGGGGGGCCGGCTACGAGCAGTACTTC
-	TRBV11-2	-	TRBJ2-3	CASSLDPGDTDTQYF	TGTGCCAGCAGCTTAGATCCGGGGGACACAGATACGCAGTATTTT
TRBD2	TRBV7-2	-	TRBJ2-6	CASSFGEGGANVLTF	TGTGCCAGCAGCTTTGGGGAGGGTGGGGCCAACGTCCTGACTTTC
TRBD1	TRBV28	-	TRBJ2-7	CASSPSGTGTYEQYF	TGTGCCAGCAGTCCGTCCGGGACAGGCACCTACGAGCAGTACTTC
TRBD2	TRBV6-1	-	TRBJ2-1	CASSEGPGTSGYNEQFF	TGTGCCAGCAGTGAAGGACCTGGCACTAGCGGATACAATGAGCAGTTCTTC
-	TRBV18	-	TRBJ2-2	CASSATDTGELFF	TGTGCCAGCTCGGCGACAGACACCGGGGAGCTGTTTTTT
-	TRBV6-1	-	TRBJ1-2	CASSEGSNYGYTF	TGTGCCAGCAGTGAAGGGAGCAACTATGGCTACACCTTC
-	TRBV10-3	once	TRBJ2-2	CAISVDYRTGELFF	TGTGCCATCAGTGTCGACTATAGGACCGGGGAGCTGTTTTTT
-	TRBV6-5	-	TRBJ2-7	CASSYSLTYEQYF	TGTGCCAGCAGTTACTCGCTAACCTACGAGCAGTACTTC
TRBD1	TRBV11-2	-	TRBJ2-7	CASSLASGQAYEQYF	TGTGCCAGCAGCTTGGCGTCGGGACAGGCCTACGAGCAGTACTTC
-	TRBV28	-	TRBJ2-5	CASRVQGRETQYF	TGTGCCAGCAGAGTACAGGGGAGGGAGACCCAGTACTTC
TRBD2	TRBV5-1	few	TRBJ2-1	CASSLAGVGGNNEQFF	TGCGCCAGCAGCTTGGCCGGAGTCGGGGGGAATAATGAGCAGTTCTTC
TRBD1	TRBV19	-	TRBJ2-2	CASSRTGTGATGELFF	TGTGCCAGTAGTCGCACCGGGACAGGGGCCACCGGGGAGCTGTTTTTT
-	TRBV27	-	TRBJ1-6	CASSLIPYNSPLHF	TGTGCCAGCAGTTTAATCCCATATAATTCACCCCTCCACTTT
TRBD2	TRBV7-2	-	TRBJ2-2	CASSLGRLAGSNTGELFF	TGTGCCAGCAGCTTAGGCCGGCTAGCGGGGTCTAACACCGGGGAGCTGTTTTTT
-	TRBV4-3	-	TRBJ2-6	CASSQVRLTGAGANVLTF	TGCGCCAGCAGCCAAGTTCGTTTGACGGGGGCTGGGGCCAACGTCCTGACTTTC
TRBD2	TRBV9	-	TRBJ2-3	CASSDSGDTDTQYF	TGTGCCAGCAGCGATAGCGGGGATACAGATACGCAGTATTTT
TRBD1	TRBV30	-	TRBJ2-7	CAWMNSGTATYEQYF	TGTGCCTGGATGAATTCCGGGACAGCAACCTACGAGCAGTACTTC
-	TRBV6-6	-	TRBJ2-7	CASSYSGTGHYEQYF	TGTGCCAGCAGTTACTCGGGGACGGGACACTACGAGCAGTACTTC
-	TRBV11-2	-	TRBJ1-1	CASSSYTEAFF	TGTGCCAGCAGCTCCTACACTGAAGCTTTCTTT
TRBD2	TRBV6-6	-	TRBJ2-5	CASRDGTSPQETQYF	TGTGCCAGCAGGGACGGGACTAGCCCTCAAGAGACCCAGTACTTC
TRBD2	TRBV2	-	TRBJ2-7	CASSDGLAGGRAYF	TGTGCCAGCAGCGACGGACTAGCGGGAGGCCGAGCGTACTTC
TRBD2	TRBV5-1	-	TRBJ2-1	CASKKLAGGSNEQFF	TGCGCCAGCAAAAAACTAGCGGGAGGGTCCAATGAGCAGTTCTTC
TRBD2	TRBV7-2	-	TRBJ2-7	CASSSGGEQYF	TGTGCCAGCAGCTCGGGGGGGGAGCAGTACTTC
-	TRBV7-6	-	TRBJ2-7	CASSLLDRSQYEQYF	TGTGCCAGCAGCTTGCTAGACAGGAGTCAATACGAGCAGTACTTC
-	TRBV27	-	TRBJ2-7	CATAAGFGEQYF	TGTGCCACCGCGGCGGGTTTCGGCGAGCAGTACTTC
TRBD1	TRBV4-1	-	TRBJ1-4	CASSQPDRVVEKLFF	TGCGCCAGCAGCCAACCAGACAGGGTAGTTGAAAAACTGTTTTTT
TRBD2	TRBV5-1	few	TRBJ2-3	CASSLTGGYTDTQYF	TGCGCCAGCAGCTTGACGGGAGGGTACACAGATACGCAGTATTTT
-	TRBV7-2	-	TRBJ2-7	CASSLGRAGSGYEQYF	TGTGCCAGCAGCTTAGGTCGGGCGGGATCGGGCTACGAGCAGTACTTC
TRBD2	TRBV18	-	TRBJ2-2	CASSPLPRTSGSTGELFF	TGTGCCAGCTCACCACTCCCGCGGACTAGCGGTAGCACCGGGGAGCTGTTTTTT
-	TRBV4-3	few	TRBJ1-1	CASSQARRETTEAFF	TGCGCCAGCAGCCAGGCTCGGAGGGAGACCACTGAAGCTTTCTTT
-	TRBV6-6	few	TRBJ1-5	CASSYASQPQHF	TGTGCCAGCAGTTATGCGAGTCAGCCCCAGCATTTT
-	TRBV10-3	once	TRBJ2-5	CAISGGETQYF	TGTGCCATCAGTGGAGGCGAGACCCAGTACTTC